Below, 31 T cell receptor beta chains from the same sample are listed, as sequenced in a study of cytomegalovirus exposure and HLA in healthy donors. A multiplex PCR was run with 60 Vbeta primers and 13 Jbeta primers. The assay was immunoSEQ multiplex PCR, and TCRdb's table has in-frame clones only and misses some. The sample has fewer than 150,000 clones; 66% are singletons. Sequencing input: PBMCs. The receptors originated from a human donor in good health.

This clone was observed a few times. V usage is TRBV11-3 and J usage is TRBJ2-2; 10 positions match TRBD1. V trimming: 5 bases; J trimming: 9 bases; junction bases outside the gene matches: 6. Germline assignment: CDR1 SGHNT and CDR2 YENEEA. This CDR3 region has 14 residues. DNA of the CDR3: TGTGCCAGCAGCAAGGACAGGGGGATCAGGGAGCTGTTTTTT. This encodes CASSKDRGIRELFF.

CDR3 DNA: TGCGCCAGCAGCTTGGGGGGACAGCAAGAGACCCAGTACTTC. Its protein is CASSLGGQQETQYF. The genes are TRBV5-1 and TRBJ2-5, with 7 positions matching TRBD1. V lost 0 bases to trimming and J lost 2 bases; unmatched junction nucleotides: 1. There are 14 residues in the CDR3. Germline V lookup: CDR1 SGHRS, CDR2 YFSETQ. The full variable domain, with the rest looked up from reference TRBV5-1 and TRBJ2-5, is KAGVTQTPRYLIKTRGQQVTLSCSPISGHRSVSWYQQTPGQGLQFLFEYFSETQRNKGNFPGRFSGRQFSNSRSEMNVSTLELGDSALYLCASSLGGQQETQYFGPGTRLLVL.

The chain has TRBV6-4 and TRBJ2-1; 11 bases are a match to TRBD1. Germline assignment: CDR1 MRHNA and CDR2 SNTAGT. J was trimmed by 8 bases and V by 0 bases; bases with no gene match: 6. The CDR3 runs to 16 residues. Written as DNA, the CDR3 is TGTGCCAGCAGTGACTCCGGGACAGGGGGTGGGGATGAGCAGTTCTTC. Translating gives CASSDSGTGGGDEQFF.

This chain uses TRBV7-9 with TRBJ1-4; D is undetermined. CDR3 length equals 15 residues. Trimming pared 5 bases from V and 8 bases from J, leaving 18 bases between. Germline assignment: CDR1 SEHNR and CDR2 FQNEAQ (reference sequence). The CDR3 reads CASSNAVGSREKLFF. As DNA, the CDR3 is TGTGCCAGCAGCAACGCTGTGGGTAGCCGGGAAAAACTGTTTTTT.

This clone was detected a few times. The CDR3 sequence: CASSIGTNEQYF. The CDR3 DNA sequence: TGTGCCAGTAGTATAGGGACTAACGAGCAGTACTTC. The chain couples TRBV19 to TRBJ2-7, with D perhaps matching TRBD2 (6 bases). CDR1 is LNHDA, CDR2 SQIVND, per germline (reference sequence). V dropped 1 base and J dropped 5 bases, with 6 bases sitting between them. The CDR3 runs to 12 residues.

This clone was counted between two and nine times. V gene TRBV7-9 combines with J gene TRBJ1-4; no reliable D call. CDR1 is SEHNR and CDR2 is FQNEAQ in the germline V gene (reference sequence). The CDR3 contains 13 residues. The V end was cut by 1 base, the J end by 6 bases, with 6 bases between. The CDR3 nucleotides are TGTGCCAGCAGCTTAGTAACGGATGAAAAACTGTTTTTT. Its protein is CASSLVTDEKLFF. The entire variable domain, with the rest obtained from reference TRBV7-9 and TRBJ1-4, is as follows: DTGVSQNPRHKITKRGQNVTFRCDPISEHNRLYWYRQTLGQGPEFLTYFQNEAQLEKSRLLSDRFSAERPKGSFSTLEIQRTEQGDSAMYLCASSLVTDEKLFFGSGTQLSVL.

The genes are TRBV6-5 and TRBJ1-1; D is possibly TRBD1 (5 bases). The germline gives CDR1 MNHEY, CDR2 SVGAGI. The V gene lost 6 bases and the J gene lost 9 bases, with 17 bases spanning the gap. This CDR3 is 13 amino acids long. The CDR3 spells CASSFRRQTQAFF. DNA for the CDR3: TGTGCCAGCAGCTTTCGTCGACAGACTCAAGCTTTCTTT.

V and J are TRBV29-1 and TRBJ2-6; tentatively, D is TRBD2 (6 bases). Germline-derived CDR1 and CDR2 are SQVTM and ANQGSEA. V lost 4 bases and J 0 bases, leaving 7 bases between the germline ends. This CDR3 is 14 amino acids long. CDR3: CSVVGLSGANVLTF. CDR3 nucleotide sequence: TGCAGCGTTGTGGGACTCTCTGGGGCCAACGTCCTGACTTTC.

About this clone itself: This specimen includes other DNA sequences encoding the same CDR3. CDR3: CASSSPRPQHF. The CDR3 nucleotides are TGTGCCAGCAGTTCCCCGCGGCCCCAGCATTTT. The chain is built from TRBV28 and TRBJ1-5; D not certain. The ends were cut back, 4 bases at V and 9 bases at J, with 7 bases in the middle. CDR1 is MDHEN, CDR2 SYDVKM, per germline. The CDR3 runs 11 residues.

The chain uses TRBV5-5 and TRBJ2-7, with 8 bases identical to TRBD1. CDR1 is SGHKS, CDR2 YYEKEE, per germline (reference sequence). This CDR3 has 15 residues. The V gene end was trimmed by 3 bases and the J gene end by 1 base; junction bases not matched to a gene: 6. CDR3 bases: TGTGCCAGCAGCTCGTCGGGACAGGTATCCTACGAGCAGTACTTC. Translating gives CASSSSGQVSYEQYF.

This clone showed up just once. The chain has TRBV18 and TRBJ1-2; a weak D match, TRBD1 (6 bases). With 2 bases removed from V and 5 bases from J, the gap between germline ends came to 12 bases. Germline values: CDR1 KGHSH, CDR2 LQKENI. The CDR3 totals 14 residues. The CDR3 DNA follows: TGTGCCAGCTCACCAAGACAGGCGTCTTATGGCTACACCTTC. Its protein product is CASSPRQASYGYTF.

The rearrangement uses TRBV18 and TRBJ1-2; weak D call: TRBD1 (5 bases). The ends were cut back, 3 bases at V and 7 bases at J, with 21 bases in the middle. This CDR3 region has 16 residues. CDR1 and CDR2 (germline): KGHSH, LQKENI. CDR3 nucleotide sequence: TGTGCCAGCTCACCGTTATCGTCGGGGGGTAGGTCTGGCTACACCTTC. Translating it yields CASSPLSSGGRSGYTF.

The table lists this clone with a few counts. The junction does not match germline at one end; this may be a read error. The chain uses TRBV7-9 and TRBJ2-7; D may be TRBD2 (5 bases). There are 13 residues in the CDR3. The germline CDR1 and CDR2 sequences are SEHNR and FQNEAQ (reference sequence). The CDR3 nucleotides read TGTGCCAGCAGCTTAGGGGCGAGTAGTTTAGCGCACTTC. It codes for CASSLGASSLAHF.

The genes are TRBV29-1 and TRBJ2-7; the match to TRBD1 covers 8 bases. The CDR3 spans 13 residues. The germline V gene has CDR1 SQVTM and CDR2 ANQGSEA. Unmatched junction bases numbered 6, after V lost 5 bases and J lost 3 bases. CDR3: CSVQDRVGYEQYF. The CDR3 nucleotides are TGCAGCGTTCAGGACAGGGTGGGCTACGAGCAGTACTTC.

This clone has a handful of counts. The gene calls are TRBV7-3 and TRBJ2-6; no clear D. V gave up 5 bases and J gave up 2 bases, with 10 bases separating them. The CDR3 has 15 amino acids. Germline-derived CDR1 and CDR2 are SGHTA and FQGTGA. CDR3 region: CASSNLLTGANVLTF. The CDR3 DNA reads as TGTGCCAGCAGCAATCTTCTTACTGGGGCCAACGTCCTGACTTTC.

The chain joins TRBV19 to TRBJ2-7; 8 nucleotides agree with TRBD1. V was clipped by 4 bases and J by 2 bases; unmatched bases: 13. The CDR3 length is 17 residues. CDR1 is LNHDA, CDR2 SQIVND, per germline (reference sequence). This chain's CDR3 is CASSNGQGPFTTYEQYF. The CDR3 DNA reads TGTGCCAGTAGTAACGGACAGGGCCCCTTTACCACCTACGAGCAGTACTTC.

The chain couples TRBV28 to TRBJ2-3; 13 bases are a match to TRBD2. J lost 3 bases, V lost 6 bases, and 0 bases had no gene match. The CDR3 length is 14 residues. Germline-derived CDR1 and CDR2 are MDHEN and SYDVKM. The CDR3 spells CASRLAGGTDTQYF. For the CDR3, the DNA is TGTGCCAGCAGACTAGCGGGAGGGACAGATACGCAGTATTTT. Full variable domain (remainder filled in from reference TRBV28 and TRBJ2-3): DVKVTQSSRYLVKRTGEKVFLECVQDMDHENMFWYRQDPGLGLRLIYFSYDVKMKEKGDIPEGYSVSREKKERFSLILESASTNQTSMYLCASRLAGGTDTQYFGPGTRLTVL.

The chain employs TRBV15 and TRBJ2-3; 9 bases are shared with TRBD2. The CDR3 consists of 16 residues. Germline-derived CDR1 and CDR2 are LNHNV and YYDKDF (reference sequence). V shed 1 base, J shed 2 bases, and the junction held 4 bases outside the gene matches. This CDR3 is CATSRGLADVTDTQYF. The CDR3 DNA reads TGTGCCACCAGCAGAGGACTAGCGGACGTCACAGATACGCAGTATTTT.

The rearrangement joins TRBV28 to TRBJ1-1; D is possibly TRBD1 (5 bases). Deletions cut 7 bases from V and 4 bases from J, with 16 bases between. Germline-derived CDR1 and CDR2 are MDHEN and SYDVKM. This CDR3 comprises 14 residues. The CDR3 DNA follows: TGTGCCAGCACCCTTGTGCAGGGTGGCACTGAAGCTTTCTTT. Protein product: CASTLVQGGTEAFF.

The rearrangement uses TRBV7-2 and TRBJ1-1, with unresolved D. With 3 bases removed from V and 1 base from J, the gap between germline ends came to 9 bases. The germline V gene encodes CDR1 SGHTA and CDR2 FQGNSA. CDR3 length: 14 residues. CDR3 residues: CASSLRRENTEAFF. The CDR3 nucleotides are TGTGCCAGCAGCTTGCGGAGGGAGAACACTGAAGCTTTCTTT.

On this clone: Other nucleotide sequences from this sample produce the same CDR3. The genes are TRBV9 and TRBJ2-3, with D possibly being TRBD2 (6 bases). This CDR3 is built from 14 residues. Trimming removed 1 base from V and 0 bases from J, with 6 bases in between. Per the germline V gene, CDR1 is SGDLS and CDR2 is YYNGEE. CDR3 protein: CASSVLASTDTQYF. Written as DNA, the CDR3 is TGTGCCAGCAGCGTACTAGCGAGCACAGATACGCAGTATTTT. The whole variable domain, remainder taken from reference TRBV9 and TRBJ2-3, is DSGVTQTPKHLITATGQRVTLRCSPRSGDLSVYWYQQSLDQGLQFLIQYYNGEERAKGNILERFSAQQFPDLHSELNLSSLELGDSALYFCASSVLASTDTQYFGPGTRLTVL.

This clone showed up just a few times. The chain has TRBV5-1 and TRBJ1-1; 7 nucleotides agree with TRBD1. Germline V gene data show CDR1 as SGHRS and CDR2 as YFSETQ. The length of the CDR3 is 14 residues. The ends lost 2 bases at V and 3 bases at J; junction bases unmatched: 4. The CDR3: CASSLQGTHTEAFF. CDR3 in DNA: TGCGCCAGCAGCTTACAGGGGACGCACACTGAAGCTTTCTTT.

There are a few counts of this clone. The chain is built from TRBV6-1 and TRBJ1-3; possible D gene TRBD1, 6 bases. Trimming took 5 bases from V and 0 from J, leaving 11 bases between them. CDR3 size: 15 residues. In germline, CDR1 is MNHNS, CDR2 SASEGT. The CDR3 protein is CASSLQGFSGNTIYF. The CDR3 DNA is TGTGCCAGCAGTTTACAGGGATTCTCTGGAAACACCATATATTTT.

This clone was detected only a few times. This sequence joins TRBV27 and TRBJ2-5, with D possibly being TRBD2 (6 bases). The DNA end is more similar to TRBJ2-7, so the J call may be wrong. Germline loops: CDR1 MNHEY, CDR2 SMNVEV (reference sequence). The CDR3 sequence is 16 residues long. The CDR3 protein is CASSPSWDSISYEQYF. In DNA form, the CDR3 reads TGTGCCAGCAGTCCTAGTTGGGACTCAATATCCTACGAGCAGTACTTC.

The rearrangement joins TRBV14 to TRBJ2-7; 10 bases are shared with TRBD2. Trimming cost V 3 bases and J 0 bases; bases outside gene matches: 5. The CDR3 runs 16 residues. In germline, CDR1 is SGHDN, CDR2 FVKESK. The CDR3 is CASSHSGRGSSYEQYF. The CDR3, as DNA: TGTGCCAGCAGCCACAGCGGGAGGGGGAGCTCCTACGAGCAGTACTTC.

The J gene is TRBJ2-5, the V gene TRBV6-5; D is unresolved. The J call may be faulty, since TRBJ2-7 better matches the DNA end. The CDR3 has 15 residues. Germline V gene sequence: CDR1 MNHEY, CDR2 SVGAGI. As DNA, the CDR3 is TGTGCCAGCAGTCCTGCAAGGTATGACTCCTACGAGCAGTACTTC. The encoded protein is CASSPARYDSYEQYF.

This chain links TRBV9 with TRBJ2-5; the match to TRBD1 covers 7 bases. The CDR3 extends over 15 amino acids. The V segment lost 0 bases and the J segment 2 bases; nucleotides outside the gene matches: 4. CDR1 is SGDLS, CDR2 YYNGEE, per germline. The CDR3 DNA follows: TGTGCCAGCAGCGTAGGTGGGGACAGTCAAGAGACCCAGTACTTC. The encoded protein is CASSVGGDSQETQYF.

V gene TRBV7-2 combines with J gene TRBJ2-5; tentatively, D is TRBD2 (6 bases). The CDR3 spans 15 residues. V was clipped by 3 bases and J by 1 base, with 12 bases between them. Per germline, CDR1 SGHTA and CDR2 FQGNSA. The CDR3 DNA follows: TGTGCCAGCAGCTTGAGACTAGGAGGCCAAGAGACCCAGTACTTC. It codes for CASSLRLGGQETQYF.

The chain couples TRBV9 to TRBJ1-1; D ambiguous. Germline CDR1 SGDLS, CDR2 YYNGEE. Trimming pared 4 bases from V and 1 base from J, leaving 8 bases between. The CDR3 length is 13 residues. CDR3 bases: TGTGCCAGCAGCTCCGGTAGGAACACTGAAGCTTTCTTT. This gives the protein CASSSGRNTEAFF. Full variable domain (missing parts from reference TRBV9 and TRBJ1-1): DSGVTQTPKHLITATGQRVTLRCSPRSGDLSVYWYQQSLDQGLQFLIQYYNGEERAKGNILERFSAQQFPDLHSELNLSSLELGDSALYFCASSSGRNTEAFFGQGTRLTVV.

A few counts support this clone. The genes are TRBV4-3 and TRBJ1-2, with 8 bases aligning to TRBD1. There are 15 residues in the CDR3. Trimming took 0 bases from V and 7 from J; bases not matched to a gene: 7. CDR1 LGHNA and CDR2 YSLEER come from the germline V gene. This CDR3 reads CASSQELGRGLGYTF. For the CDR3, the DNA is TGCGCCAGCAGCCAAGAACTAGGCAGGGGGCTTGGCTACACCTTC.

This clone was seen once. The chain is built from TRBV7-2 and TRBJ1-3, with D perhaps matching TRBD1 (5 bases). Deletions cut 1 base from V and 0 bases from J, with 7 bases between. The germline V gene encodes CDR1 SGHTA and CDR2 FQGNSA. The CDR3 contains 15 residues. This chain's CDR3 is CASSLGTSSGNTIYF. In DNA form, the CDR3 reads TGTGCCAGCAGCTTAGGGACATCCTCTGGAAACACCATATATTTT.